Each of the 2 T cell receptor beta chains below was sequenced from the same sample in a study of response to subunit inactivated influenza vaccine. TCRdb re-called the RT-PCR reads through MiXCR, storing one row per CDR3 protein. The data show about 170,000 distinct CDR3 sequences, roughly 12% seen once. The data were also submitted as part of a second study, on T cells expressing NK-cell markers. From that study: The TCR beta cDNA came from 5'RACE template switching with UMIs.

Sequencing was performed on CD8+ T cells sorted from PBMCs, taken 11 to 12 days after vaccination. The receptors were sampled from a man aged 45-65 years who received an inactivated influenza vaccine.

This sequence joins TRBV3-1 and TRBJ2-5; 7 bases are a match to TRBD1. Germline loops: CDR1 LGHDT, CDR2 YNNKEL (reference sequence). The V and J ends lost 3 bases and 0 bases, in that order; junction bases with no gene match: 7. This CDR3 spans 16 amino acids. CDR3 DNA sequence: TGTGCCAGCAGCCACGATGGGACAGAGAACCAAGAGACCCAGTACTTC. Translated: CASSHDGTENQETQYF.

The chain has TRBV7-9 and TRBJ2-7; 8 nucleotides match TRBD2. In germline, CDR1 is SEHNR, CDR2 FQNEAQ (reference sequence). The CDR3 contains 14 residues. Germline trimming cut 4 bases from V and 5 bases from J; bases unmatched to any gene: 7. CDR3 DNA: TGTGCCAGCAGCTCCTCGGGGGGGTTCGACGAGCAGTACTTC. Amino acids: CASSSSGGFDEQYF.